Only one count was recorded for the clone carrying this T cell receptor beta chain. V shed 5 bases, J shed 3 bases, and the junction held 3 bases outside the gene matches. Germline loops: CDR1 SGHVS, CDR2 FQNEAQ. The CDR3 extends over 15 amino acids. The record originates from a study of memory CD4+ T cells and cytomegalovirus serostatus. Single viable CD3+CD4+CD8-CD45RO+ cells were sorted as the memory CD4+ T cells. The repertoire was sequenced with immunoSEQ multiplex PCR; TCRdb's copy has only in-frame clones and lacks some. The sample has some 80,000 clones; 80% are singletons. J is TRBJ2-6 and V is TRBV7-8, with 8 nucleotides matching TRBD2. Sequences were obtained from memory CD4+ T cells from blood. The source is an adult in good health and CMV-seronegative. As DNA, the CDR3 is TGTGCCAGCAGCAACAGCGGGGGTGGGGCCAACGTCCTGACTTTC. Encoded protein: CASSNSGGGANVLTF.